The T cell receptor (beta chain) described here comes from a study of cytotoxic CD8 clonotypes in ibrutinib-treated CLL. Background on the study: Among responders, approximately 24 were partial and 2 complete; after median roughly 65 months, around 14 stayed remitted and approximately 12 progressed. Once treatment had gone on for a median of around eleven months, range 6 to 36, response samples were drawn.

About 2.2 micrograms of genomic DNA, which was extracted from cryopreserved PBMCs, served as the material used for the TCR beta libraries. This CDR3 is 13 amino acids long. In germline, CDR1 is KGHSH, CDR2 LQKENI. The V gene lost 4 bases and the J gene lost 3 bases, with 9 bases spanning the gap. Here immunoSEQ multiplex PCR was the method, and the copy in TCRdb shows in-frame clones only, minus some. The sample contains about 200,000 clones, about three quarters of which appear only once. With respect to this clone: Its antigen is unknown.

Study-wide findings and caveats: On treatment, the uncommon public clonotypes contracted or remained stable.

The chain joins TRBV18 to TRBJ2-5; TRBD2 might be the D (5 bases). Sequencing was performed on PBMCs, taken after 12 months of ibrutinib treatment. The sequence was collected from a human donor with chronic lymphocytic leukemia. CDR3 amino acids: CASSLTGKETQYF. Here the CDR3 DNA reads TGTGCCAGCTCACTAACGGGAAAAGAGACCCAGTACTTC.